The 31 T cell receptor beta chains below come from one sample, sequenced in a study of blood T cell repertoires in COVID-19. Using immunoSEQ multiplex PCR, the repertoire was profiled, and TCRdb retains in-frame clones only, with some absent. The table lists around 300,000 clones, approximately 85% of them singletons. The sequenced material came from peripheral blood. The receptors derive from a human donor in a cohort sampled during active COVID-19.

CDR3 sequence: CASGQQGTNYGYTF. The CDR3 DNA reads as TGTGCCAGCGGACAACAGGGGACAAACTATGGCTACACCTTC. The chain carries TRBV6-5 and TRBJ1-2; 7 nucleotides line up with TRBD1. After removal of 8 bases from V and 2 bases from J, the junction contained 8 bases not matched to a gene. The CDR3 covers 14 residues. Germline V gives CDR1 MNHEY, CDR2 SVGAGI.

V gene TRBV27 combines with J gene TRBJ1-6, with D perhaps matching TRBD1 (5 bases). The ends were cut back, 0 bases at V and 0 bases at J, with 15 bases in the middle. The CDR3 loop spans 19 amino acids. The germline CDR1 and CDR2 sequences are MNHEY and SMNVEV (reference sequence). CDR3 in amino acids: CASSLSFDRGSSYNSPLHF. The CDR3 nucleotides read TGTGCCAGCAGTTTATCGTTCGATAGGGGAAGCTCCTATAATTCACCCCTCCACTTT.

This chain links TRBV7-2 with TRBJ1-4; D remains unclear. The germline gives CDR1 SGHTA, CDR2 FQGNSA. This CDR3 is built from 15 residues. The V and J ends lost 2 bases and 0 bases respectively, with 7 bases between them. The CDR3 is CASSLMSATNEKLFF. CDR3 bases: TGTGCCAGCAGCTTAATGTCGGCAACTAATGAAAAACTGTTTTTT.

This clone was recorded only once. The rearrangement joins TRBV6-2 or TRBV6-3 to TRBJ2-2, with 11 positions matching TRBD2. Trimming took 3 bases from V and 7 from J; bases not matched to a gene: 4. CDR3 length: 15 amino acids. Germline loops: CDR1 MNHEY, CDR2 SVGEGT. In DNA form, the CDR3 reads TGTGCCAGCAGTTATCGCGGGACTAGCGGCGGGGAGCTGTTTTTT. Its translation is CASSYRGTSGGELFF.

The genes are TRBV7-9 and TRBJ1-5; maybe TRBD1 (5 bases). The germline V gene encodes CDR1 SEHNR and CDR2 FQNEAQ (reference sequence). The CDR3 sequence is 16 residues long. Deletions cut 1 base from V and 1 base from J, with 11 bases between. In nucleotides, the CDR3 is TGTGCCAGCAGCTTAGTTACCAGGGCGAGCAATCAGCCCCAGCATTTT. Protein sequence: CASSLVTRASNQPQHF.

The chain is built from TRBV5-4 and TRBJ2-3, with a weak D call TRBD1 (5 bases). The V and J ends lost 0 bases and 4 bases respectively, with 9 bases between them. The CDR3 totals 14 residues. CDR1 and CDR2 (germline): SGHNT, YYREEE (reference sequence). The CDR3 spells CASSLGGAADTQYF. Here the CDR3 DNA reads TGTGCCAGCAGCTTGGGGGGCGCGGCAGATACGCAGTATTTT.

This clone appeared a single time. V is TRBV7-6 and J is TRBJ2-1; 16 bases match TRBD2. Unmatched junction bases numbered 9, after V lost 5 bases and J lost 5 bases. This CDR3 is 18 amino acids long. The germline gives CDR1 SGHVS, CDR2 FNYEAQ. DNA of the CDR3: TGTGCCAGCAGCCGGGGACTAGCGGGGGGGCCTTTTGACAATGAGCAGTTCTTC. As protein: CASSRGLAGGPFDNEQFF.

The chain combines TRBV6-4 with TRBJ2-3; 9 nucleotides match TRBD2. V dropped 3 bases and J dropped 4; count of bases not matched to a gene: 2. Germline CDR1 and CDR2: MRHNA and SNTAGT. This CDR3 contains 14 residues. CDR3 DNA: TGTGCCAGCAGTGAATCTAGCGGGGCAGATACGCAGTATTTT. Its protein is CASSESSGADTQYF.

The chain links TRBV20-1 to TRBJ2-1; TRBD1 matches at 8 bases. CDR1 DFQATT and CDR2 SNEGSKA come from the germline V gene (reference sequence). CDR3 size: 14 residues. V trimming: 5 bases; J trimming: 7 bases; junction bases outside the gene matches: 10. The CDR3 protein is CSARAGQVKNEQFF. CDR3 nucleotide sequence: TGCAGTGCTCGTGCGGGACAGGTGAAGAATGAGCAGTTCTTC.

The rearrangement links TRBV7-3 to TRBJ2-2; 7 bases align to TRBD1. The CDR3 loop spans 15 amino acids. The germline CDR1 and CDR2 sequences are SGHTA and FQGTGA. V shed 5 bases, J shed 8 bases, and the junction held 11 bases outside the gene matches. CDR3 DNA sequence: TGTGCCAGCAGCCGGGACAGCCTCGGATATGGGGAGCTGTTTTTT. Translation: CASSRDSLGYGELFF.

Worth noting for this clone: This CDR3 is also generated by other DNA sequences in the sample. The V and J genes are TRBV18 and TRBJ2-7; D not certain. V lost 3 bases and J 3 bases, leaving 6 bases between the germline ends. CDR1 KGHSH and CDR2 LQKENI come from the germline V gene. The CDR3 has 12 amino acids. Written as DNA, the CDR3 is TGTGCCAGCTCACCTGGCGGCTACGAGCAGTACTTC. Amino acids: CASSPGGYEQYF.

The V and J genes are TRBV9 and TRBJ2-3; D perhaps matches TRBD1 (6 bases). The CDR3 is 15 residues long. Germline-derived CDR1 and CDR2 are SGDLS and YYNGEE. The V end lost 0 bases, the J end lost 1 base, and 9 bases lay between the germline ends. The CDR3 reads CASSVGWGRTDTQYF. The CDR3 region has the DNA TGTGCCAGCAGCGTAGGGTGGGGGCGCACAGATACGCAGTATTTT.

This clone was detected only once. CDR3 nucleotide sequence: TGCGCCAGCACTTTTGTTCCGGGACAGGGGACCCCCACCTTC. It specifies CASTFVPGQGTPTF. The V call is TRBV5-1, the J call TRBJ1-2, with 10 bases fitting TRBD1. Trimming cost V 6 bases and J 13 bases; bases outside gene matches: 15. The CDR3 consists of 14 residues. Germline assignment: CDR1 SGHRS and CDR2 YFSETQ.

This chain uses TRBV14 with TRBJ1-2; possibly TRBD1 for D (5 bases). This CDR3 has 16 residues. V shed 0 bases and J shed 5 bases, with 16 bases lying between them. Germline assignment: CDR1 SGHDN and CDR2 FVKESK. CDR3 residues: CASSQEGQGGRYGYTF. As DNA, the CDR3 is TGTGCCAGCAGCCAAGAAGGGCAGGGTGGGAGGTATGGCTACACCTTC.

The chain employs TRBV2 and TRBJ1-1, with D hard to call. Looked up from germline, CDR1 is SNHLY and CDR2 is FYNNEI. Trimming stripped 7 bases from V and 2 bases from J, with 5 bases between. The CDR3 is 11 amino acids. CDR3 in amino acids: CASNGNTEAFF. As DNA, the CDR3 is TGTGCCAGCAATGGCAACACTGAAGCTTTCTTT.

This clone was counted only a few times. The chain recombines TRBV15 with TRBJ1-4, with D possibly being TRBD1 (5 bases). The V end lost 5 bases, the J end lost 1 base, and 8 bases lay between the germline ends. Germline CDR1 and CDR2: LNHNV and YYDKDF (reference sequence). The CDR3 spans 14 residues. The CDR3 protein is CATSLTETNEKLFF. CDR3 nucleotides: TGTGCCACCAGCCTGACAGAAACTAATGAAAAACTGTTTTTT.

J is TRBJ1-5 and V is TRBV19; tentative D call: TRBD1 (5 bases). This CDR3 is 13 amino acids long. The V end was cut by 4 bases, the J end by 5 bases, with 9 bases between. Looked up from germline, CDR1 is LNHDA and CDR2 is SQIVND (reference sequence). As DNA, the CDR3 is TGTGCCAGTAGTAGACAGACAGATCAGCCCCAGCATTTT. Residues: CASSRQTDQPQHF.

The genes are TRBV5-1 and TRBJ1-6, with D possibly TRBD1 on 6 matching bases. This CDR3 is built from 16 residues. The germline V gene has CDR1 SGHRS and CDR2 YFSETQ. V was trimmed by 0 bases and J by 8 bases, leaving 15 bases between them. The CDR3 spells CASSLVSGEGDSPLHF. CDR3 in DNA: TGCGCCAGCAGCTTGGTGTCAGGGGAGGGAGATTCACCCCTCCACTTT.

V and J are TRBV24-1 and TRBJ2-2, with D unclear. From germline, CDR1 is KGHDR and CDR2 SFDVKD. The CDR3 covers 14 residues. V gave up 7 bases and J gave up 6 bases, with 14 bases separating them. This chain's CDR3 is CATSLTVTPGELFF. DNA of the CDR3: TGTGCCACCAGCTTAACCGTCACACCCGGGGAGCTGTTTTTT.

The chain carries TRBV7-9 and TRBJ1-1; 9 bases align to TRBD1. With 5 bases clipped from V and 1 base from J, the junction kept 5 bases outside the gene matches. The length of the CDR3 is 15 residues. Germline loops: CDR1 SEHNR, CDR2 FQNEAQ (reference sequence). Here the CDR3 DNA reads TGTGCCAGCAGCCTACAGGGGGCGGCGAACACTGAAGCTTTCTTT. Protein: CASSLQGAANTEAFF.

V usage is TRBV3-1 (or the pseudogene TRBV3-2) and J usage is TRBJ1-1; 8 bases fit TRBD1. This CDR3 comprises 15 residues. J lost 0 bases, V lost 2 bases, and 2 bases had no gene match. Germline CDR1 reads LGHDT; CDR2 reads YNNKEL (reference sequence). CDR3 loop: CASSQSDRVNTEAFF. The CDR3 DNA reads TGTGCCAGCAGCCAATCGGACAGGGTGAACACTGAAGCTTTCTTT.

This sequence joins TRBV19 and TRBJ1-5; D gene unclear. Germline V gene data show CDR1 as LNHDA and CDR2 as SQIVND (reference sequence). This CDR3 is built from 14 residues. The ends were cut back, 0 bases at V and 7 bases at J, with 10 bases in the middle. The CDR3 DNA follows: TGTGCCAGTAGTATAGAACCGGTCGGGCAGCCCCAGCATTTT. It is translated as CASSIEPVGQPQHF.

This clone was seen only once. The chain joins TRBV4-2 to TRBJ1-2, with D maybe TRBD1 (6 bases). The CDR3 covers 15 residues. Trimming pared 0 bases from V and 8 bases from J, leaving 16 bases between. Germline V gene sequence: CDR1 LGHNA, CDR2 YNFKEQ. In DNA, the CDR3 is TGTGCCAGCAGCCAAGATAGCCAGGGGTTGGGCGGCTACACCTTC. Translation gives CASSQDSQGLGGYTF.

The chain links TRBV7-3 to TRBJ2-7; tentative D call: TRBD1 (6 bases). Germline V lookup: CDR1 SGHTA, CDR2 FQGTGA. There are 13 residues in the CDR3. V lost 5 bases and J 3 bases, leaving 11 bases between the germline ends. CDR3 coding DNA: TGTGCCAGCAGCGCCGGACAGATCTACGAGCAGTACTTC. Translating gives CASSAGQIYEQYF.

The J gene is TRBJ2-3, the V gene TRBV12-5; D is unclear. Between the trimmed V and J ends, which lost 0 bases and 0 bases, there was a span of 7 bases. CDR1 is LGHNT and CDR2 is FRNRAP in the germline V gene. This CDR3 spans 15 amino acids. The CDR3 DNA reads TGTGCTAGTGGTTTGGTCCTAGACAGCACAGATACGCAGTATTTT. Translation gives CASGLVLDSTDTQYF.

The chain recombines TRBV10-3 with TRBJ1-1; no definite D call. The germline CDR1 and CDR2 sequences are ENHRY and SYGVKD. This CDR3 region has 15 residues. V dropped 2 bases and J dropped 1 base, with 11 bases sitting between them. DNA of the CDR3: TGTGCCATCAGTGAGAAAGGCGGAGAGAACACTGAAGCTTTCTTT. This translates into CAISEKGGENTEAFF.

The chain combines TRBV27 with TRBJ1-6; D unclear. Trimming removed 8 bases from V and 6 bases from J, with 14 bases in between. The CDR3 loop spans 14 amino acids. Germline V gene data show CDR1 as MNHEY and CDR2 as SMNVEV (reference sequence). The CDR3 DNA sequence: TGTGCCAGCTCTGAGTTCGGGAGTAATTCACCCCTCCACTTT. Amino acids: CASSEFGSNSPLHF.

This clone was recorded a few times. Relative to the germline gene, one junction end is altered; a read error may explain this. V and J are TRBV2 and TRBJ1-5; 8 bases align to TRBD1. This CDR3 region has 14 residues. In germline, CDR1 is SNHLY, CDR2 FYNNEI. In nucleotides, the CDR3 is TGTGCCAGCAGAGAAGACAGGGGTAATCAGCCCCAGCATTTT. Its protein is CASREDRGNQPQHF.

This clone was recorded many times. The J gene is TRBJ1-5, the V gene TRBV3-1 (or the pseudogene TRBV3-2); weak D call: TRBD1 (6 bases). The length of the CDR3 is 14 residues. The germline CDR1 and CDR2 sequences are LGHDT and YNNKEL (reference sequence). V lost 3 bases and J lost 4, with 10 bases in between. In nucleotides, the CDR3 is TGTGCCAGCAGCCAGGGGACAAAAAATCAGCCCCAGCATTTT. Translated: CASSQGTKNQPQHF.

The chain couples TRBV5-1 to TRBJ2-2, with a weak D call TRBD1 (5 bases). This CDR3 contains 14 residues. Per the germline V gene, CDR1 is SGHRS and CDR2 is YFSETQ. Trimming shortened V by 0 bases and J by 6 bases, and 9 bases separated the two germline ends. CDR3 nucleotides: TGCGCCAGCAGCTTGGCCAGCAGGGCCGGGGAGCTGTTTTTT. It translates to CASSLASRAGELFF.

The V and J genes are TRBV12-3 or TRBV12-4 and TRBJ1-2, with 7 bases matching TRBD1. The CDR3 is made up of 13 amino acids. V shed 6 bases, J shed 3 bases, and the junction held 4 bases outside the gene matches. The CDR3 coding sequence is TGTGCCAGCAGCATAGGGGGCCACTATGGCTACACCTTC. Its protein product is CASSIGGHYGYTF.